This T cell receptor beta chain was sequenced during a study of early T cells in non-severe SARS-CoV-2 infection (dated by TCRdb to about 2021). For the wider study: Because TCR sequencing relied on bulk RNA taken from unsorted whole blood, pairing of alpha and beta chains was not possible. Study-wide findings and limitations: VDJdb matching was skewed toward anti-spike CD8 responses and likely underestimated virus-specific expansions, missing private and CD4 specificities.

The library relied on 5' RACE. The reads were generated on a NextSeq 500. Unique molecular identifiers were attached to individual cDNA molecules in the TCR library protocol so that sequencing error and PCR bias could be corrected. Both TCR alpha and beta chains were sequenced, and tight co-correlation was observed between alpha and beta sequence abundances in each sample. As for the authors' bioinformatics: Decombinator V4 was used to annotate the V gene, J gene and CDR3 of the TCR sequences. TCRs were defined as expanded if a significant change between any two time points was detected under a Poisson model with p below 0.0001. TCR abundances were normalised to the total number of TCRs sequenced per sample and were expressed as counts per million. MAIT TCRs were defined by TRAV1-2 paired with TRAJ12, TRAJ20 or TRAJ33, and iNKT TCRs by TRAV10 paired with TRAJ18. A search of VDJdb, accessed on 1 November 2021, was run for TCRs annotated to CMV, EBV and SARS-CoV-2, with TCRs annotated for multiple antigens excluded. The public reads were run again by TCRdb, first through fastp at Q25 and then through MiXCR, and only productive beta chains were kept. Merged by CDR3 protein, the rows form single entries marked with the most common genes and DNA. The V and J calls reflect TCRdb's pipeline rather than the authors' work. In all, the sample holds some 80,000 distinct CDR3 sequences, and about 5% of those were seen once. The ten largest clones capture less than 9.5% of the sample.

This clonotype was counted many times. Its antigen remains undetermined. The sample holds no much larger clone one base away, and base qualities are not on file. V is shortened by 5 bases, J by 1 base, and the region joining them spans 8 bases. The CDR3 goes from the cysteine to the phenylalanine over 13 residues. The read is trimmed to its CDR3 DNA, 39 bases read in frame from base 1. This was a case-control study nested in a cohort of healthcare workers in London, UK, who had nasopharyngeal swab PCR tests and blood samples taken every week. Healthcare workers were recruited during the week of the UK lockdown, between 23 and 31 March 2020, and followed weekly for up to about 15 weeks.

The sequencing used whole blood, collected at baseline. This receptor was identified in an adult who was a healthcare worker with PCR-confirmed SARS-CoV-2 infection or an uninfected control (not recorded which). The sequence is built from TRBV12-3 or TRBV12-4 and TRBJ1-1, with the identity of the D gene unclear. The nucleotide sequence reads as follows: TGTGCCAGCAGTATTAGACAGAACACTGAAGCTTTCTTT. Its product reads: CASSIRQNTEAFF.